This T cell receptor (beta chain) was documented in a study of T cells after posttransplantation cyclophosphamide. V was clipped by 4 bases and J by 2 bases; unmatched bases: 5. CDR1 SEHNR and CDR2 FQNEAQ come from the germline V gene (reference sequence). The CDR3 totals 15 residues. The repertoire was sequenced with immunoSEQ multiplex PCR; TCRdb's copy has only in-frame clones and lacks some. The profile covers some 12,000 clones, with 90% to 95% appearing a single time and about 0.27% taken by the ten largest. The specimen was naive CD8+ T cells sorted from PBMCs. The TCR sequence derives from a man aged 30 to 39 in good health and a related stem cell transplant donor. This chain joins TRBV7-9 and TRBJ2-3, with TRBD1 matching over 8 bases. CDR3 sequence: CASSSRRGHTDTQYF. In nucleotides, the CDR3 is TGTGCCAGCAGCTCACGCAGGGGGCACACAGATACGCAGTATTTT. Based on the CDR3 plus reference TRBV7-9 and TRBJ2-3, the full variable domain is DTGVSQNPRHKITKRGQNVTFRCDPISEHNRLYWYRQTLGQGPEFLTYFQNEAQLEKSRLLSDRFSAERPKGSFSTLEIQRTEQGDSAMYLCASSSRRGHTDTQYFGPGTRLTVL.